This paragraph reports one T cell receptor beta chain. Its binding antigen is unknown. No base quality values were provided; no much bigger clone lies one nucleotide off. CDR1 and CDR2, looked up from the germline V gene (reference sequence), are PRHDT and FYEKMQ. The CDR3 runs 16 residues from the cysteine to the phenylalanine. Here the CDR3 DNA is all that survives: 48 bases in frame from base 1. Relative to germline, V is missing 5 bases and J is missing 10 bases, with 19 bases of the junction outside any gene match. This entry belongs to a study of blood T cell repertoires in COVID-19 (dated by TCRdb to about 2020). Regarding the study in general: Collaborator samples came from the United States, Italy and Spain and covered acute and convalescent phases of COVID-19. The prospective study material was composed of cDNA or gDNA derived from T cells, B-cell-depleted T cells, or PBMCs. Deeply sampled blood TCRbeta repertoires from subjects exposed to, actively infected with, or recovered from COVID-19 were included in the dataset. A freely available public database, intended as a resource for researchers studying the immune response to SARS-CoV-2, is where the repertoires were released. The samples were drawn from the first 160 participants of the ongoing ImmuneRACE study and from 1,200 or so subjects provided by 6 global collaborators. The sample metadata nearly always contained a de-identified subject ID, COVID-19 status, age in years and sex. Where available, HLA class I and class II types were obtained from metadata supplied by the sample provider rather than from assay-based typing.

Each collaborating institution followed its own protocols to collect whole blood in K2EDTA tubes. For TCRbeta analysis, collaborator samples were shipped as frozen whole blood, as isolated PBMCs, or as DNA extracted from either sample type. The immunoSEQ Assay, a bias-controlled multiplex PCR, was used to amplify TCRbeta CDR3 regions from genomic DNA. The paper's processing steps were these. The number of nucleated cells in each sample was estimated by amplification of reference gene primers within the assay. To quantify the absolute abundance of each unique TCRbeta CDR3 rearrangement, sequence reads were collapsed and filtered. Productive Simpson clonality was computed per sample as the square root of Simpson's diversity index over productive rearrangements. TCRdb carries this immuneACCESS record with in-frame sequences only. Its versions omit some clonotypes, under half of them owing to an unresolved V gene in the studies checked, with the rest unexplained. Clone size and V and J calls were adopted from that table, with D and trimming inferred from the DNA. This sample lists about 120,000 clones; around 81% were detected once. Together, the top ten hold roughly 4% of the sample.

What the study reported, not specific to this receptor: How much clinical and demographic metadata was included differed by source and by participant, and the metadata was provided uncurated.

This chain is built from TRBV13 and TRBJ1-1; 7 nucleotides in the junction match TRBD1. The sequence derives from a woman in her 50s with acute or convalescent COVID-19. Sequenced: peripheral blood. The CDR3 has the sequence CASSPSTSRDSRRAFF. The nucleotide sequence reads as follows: TGTGCCAGCAGCCCCAGTACTTCCCGGGACAGCAGGAGAGCTTTCTTT.